These 27 T cell receptor beta chains share one sample of origin, sequenced in a study of T cell responses to AZD1222 COVID-19 vaccine. Assay used: immunoSEQ multiplex PCR; TCRdb lists only in-frame clones, some missing. Among more than 85,000 clones listed, 88% were seen once. Sequenced here: peripheral blood, sampled on day 0 of AZD1222 vaccination. These receptors all come from an adult in good health.

In this sample, this clone turned up a few times. V and J are TRBV7-8 and TRBJ1-5, with 7 nucleotides matching TRBD1. The V segment lost 5 bases and the J segment 2 bases; nucleotides outside the gene matches: 6. The CDR3 has 15 amino acids. Germline-derived CDR1 and CDR2 are SGHVS and FQNEAQ. Written as DNA, the CDR3 is TGTGCCAGCAGCCAGATGGGACAGCGCAATCAGCCCCAGCATTTT. Its protein is CASSQMGQRNQPQHF.

The rearrangement joins TRBV30 to TRBJ1-3; D not resolved. This CDR3 is built from 13 residues. The germline CDR1 and CDR2 sequences are GTSNPN and SVGIG (reference sequence). The germline V and J ends were trimmed by 2 bases and 0 bases, with 5 bases remaining between them. The CDR3 spells CAWSMYSGNTIYF. CDR3 coding DNA: TGTGCCTGGAGTATGTACTCTGGAAACACCATATATTTT. Looking up the rest from reference TRBV30 and TRBJ1-3 gives the full variable domain: SQTIHQWPATLVQPVGSPLSLECTVEGTSNPNLYWYRQAAGRGLQLLFYSVGIGQISSEVPQNLSASRPQDRQFILSSKKLLLSDSGFYLCAWSMYSGNTIYFGEGSWLTVV.

The gene calls are TRBV12-2 and TRBJ1-5; no check of the table's D call, TRBD1, against the DNA was made. TRBV12-2 is marked as a pseudogene. The CDR3 is 16 residues long. CDR3 sequence: CASRTPQVWSNQPQHF. CDR3 nucleotides: TGTGCAAGTCGCACCCCACAGGTATGGAGCAATCAGCCCCAGCATTTT.

Worth noting for this clone: In the same sample, other DNA sequences code for this CDR3. The V and J genes are TRBV15 and TRBJ1-6; D not resolved. CDR1 and CDR2 (germline): LNHNV, YYDKDF (reference sequence). Trimming shortened V by 0 bases and J by 6 bases, and 6 bases separated the two germline ends. There are 14 residues in the CDR3. CDR3 nucleotide sequence: TGTGCCACCAGCAGAGACCGGGGTAATTCACCCCTCCACTTT. This codes for CATSRDRGNSPLHF.

The table lists this clone with a few counts. This chain joins TRBV12-3 or TRBV12-4 and TRBJ1-5; no reliable D call. The CDR3 totals 12 residues. V was shortened by 3 bases and J by 7 bases, with 7 bases between the two germline ends. CDR3 in DNA: TGTGCCAGCAGTTTCGGGAGCCAGCCCCAGCATTTT. It yields the protein CASSFGSQPQHF.

DNA of the CDR3: TGTGCCACCGGCCCACCCGGGACAATTGAAAAACTGTTTTTT. It encodes CATGPPGTIEKLFF. The gene calls are TRBV6-2 or TRBV6-3 and TRBJ1-4, with D perhaps matching TRBD1 (6 bases). Trimming shortened V by 10 bases and J by 7 bases, and 19 bases separated the two germline ends. Germline CDR1 reads MNHEY; CDR2 reads SVGEGT. The length of the CDR3 is 14 residues.

The chain is built from TRBV7-8 and TRBJ1-2; maybe TRBD1 (5 bases). Per germline, CDR1 SGHVS and CDR2 FQNEAQ. V was clipped by 3 bases and J by 2 bases, with 10 bases between them. This CDR3 region has 14 residues. The CDR3 is CASSFLPGNYGYTF. CDR3 DNA sequence: TGTGCCAGCAGCTTCCTGCCAGGGAACTATGGCTACACCTTC. Full variable domain (outside the CDR3, taken from reference TRBV7-8 and TRBJ1-2): GAGVSQSPRYKVAKRGQDVALRCDPISGHVSLFWYQQALGQGPEFLTYFQNEAQLDKSGLPSDRFFAERPEGSVSTLKIQRTQQEDSAVYLCASSFLPGNYGYTFGSGTRLTVV.

This chain uses TRBV9 with TRBJ2-1; D uncertain. CDR1 and CDR2 (germline): SGDLS, YYNGEE. Trimming took 1 base from V and 1 from J, leaving 0 bases between them. The length of the CDR3 is 12 residues. The CDR3: CASSVSYNEQFF. CDR3 nucleotides: TGTGCCAGCAGCGTATCCTACAATGAGCAGTTCTTC.

The chain joins TRBV29-1 to TRBJ2-7; TRBD1 aligns across 7 bases. This CDR3 comprises 13 residues. The V gene's germline CDR1 is SQVTM and CDR2 ANQGSEA. The V gene end was trimmed by 5 bases and the J gene end by 1 base; junction bases not matched to a gene: 5. The CDR3 reads CSVKGQKSYEQYF. The CDR3 DNA sequence: TGCAGCGTTAAGGGACAGAAATCCTACGAGCAGTACTTC.

J is TRBJ1-1 and V is TRBV27, with TRBD1 matching over 9 bases. Per the germline V gene, CDR1 is MNHEY and CDR2 is SMNVEV (reference sequence). The CDR3 has 15 amino acids. V shed 3 bases, J shed 4 bases, and the junction held 6 bases outside the gene matches. As DNA, the CDR3 is TGTGCCAGCAGTTTTCGCGGGACAGGGTCCACTGAAGCTTTCTTT. It codes for CASSFRGTGSTEAFF.

The rearrangement uses TRBV7-2 and TRBJ2-4, with D tentatively TRBD1 or TRBD2 (5 bases each). Germline CDR1 SGHTA, CDR2 FQGNSA. V was trimmed by 2 bases and J by 6 bases, leaving 8 bases between them. This CDR3 contains 13 residues. Written as DNA, the CDR3 is TGTGCCAGCAGCTTAAAGGGGACAAACATTCAGTACTTC. Its translation is CASSLKGTNIQYF.

The chain combines TRBV5-4 with TRBJ1-2; weak D call: TRBD1 (5 bases). This CDR3 comprises 13 residues. CDR1 and CDR2 (germline): SGHNT, YYREEE (reference sequence). With 4 bases removed from V and 9 bases from J, the gap between germline ends came to 16 bases. CDR3 amino acids: CASSPEGPRSYTF. The CDR3 DNA reads TGTGCCAGCAGCCCTGAGGGGCCCCGGAGCTACACCTTC. The whole variable domain, remainder taken from reference TRBV5-4 and TRBJ1-2, is ETGVTQSPTHLIKTRGQQVTLRCSSQSGHNTVSWYQQALGQGPQFIFQYYREEENGRGNFPPRFSGLQFPNYSSELNVNALELDDSALYLCASSPEGPRSYTFGSGTRLTVV.

The chain's CDR3 is CASTLNGQLNTEAFF. The CDR3 DNA follows: TGTGCCAGTACCTTAAACGGGCAGCTGAACACTGAAGCTTTCTTT. This chain links TRBV19 with TRBJ1-1; D call uncertain. The CDR3 extends over 15 amino acids. Trimming left V 7 bases short and J 0 bases short, with 15 bases between. Germline V gives CDR1 LNHDA, CDR2 SQIVND (reference sequence).

This chain joins TRBV12-3 or TRBV12-4 and TRBJ1-2; no clear D. V lost 5 bases to trimming and J lost 8 bases, with 15 bases between them. This CDR3 region has 13 residues. The CDR3 loop reads CASSLPGVIGYTF. The CDR3 bases are TGTGCCAGCAGTCTACCCGGGGTTATAGGCTACACCTTC.

The gene calls are TRBV7-2 and TRBJ1-2, with D possibly being TRBD1 (5 bases). Germline V lookup: CDR1 SGHTA, CDR2 FQGNSA. The germline V and J ends were trimmed by 1 base and 3 bases, with 9 bases remaining between them. The CDR3 sequence is 14 residues long. CDR3 residues: CASSLVQGHYGYTF. DNA for the CDR3: TGTGCCAGCAGCTTAGTGCAGGGCCACTATGGCTACACCTTC.

The chain carries TRBV9 and TRBJ2-1; 11 bases agree with TRBD2. This CDR3 has 19 amino acids. After removal of 10 bases from V and 3 bases from J, the junction contained 21 bases not matched to a gene. CDR1 and CDR2 (germline): SGDLS, YYNGEE. The CDR3 region is CAFAPASGRRRGFYNEQFF. The CDR3 DNA sequence: TGTGCCTTTGCGCCGGCTAGCGGGAGGAGGCGGGGATTCTACAATGAGCAGTTCTTC.

For the CDR3, the DNA is TGTGCCAGCAGTGATGCCGGGACAGGGGGCTTAGGAAATGAAAAACTGTTTTTT. Translated: CASSDAGTGGLGNEKLFF. The V call is TRBV6-1, the J call TRBJ1-4, with 12 bases aligning to TRBD1. Germline loops: CDR1 MNHNS, CDR2 SASEGT. The CDR3 runs to 18 residues. With 3 bases clipped from V and 5 bases from J, the junction kept 10 bases outside the gene matches.

The rearrangement uses TRBV3-1 (or the pseudogene TRBV3-2) and TRBJ2-3; 13 bases line up with TRBD2. Germline V gene data show CDR1 as LGHDT and CDR2 as YNNKEL (reference sequence). The CDR3 is 17 amino acids. Trimming removed 6 bases from V and 0 bases from J; junction bases left unmatched: 6. CDR3 nucleotide sequence: TGTGCCAGCAGGCGGACTAGCGGGGGCCTGAGCACAGATACGCAGTATTTT. This codes for CASRRTSGGLSTDTQYF.

The V gene is TRBV6-5, the J gene TRBJ1-1; maybe TRBD1 (5 bases). The CDR3 spans 14 residues. The germline V gene encodes CDR1 MNHEY and CDR2 SVGAGI. The ends were cut back, 7 bases at V and 6 bases at J, with 18 bases in the middle. The CDR3, as DNA: TGTGCCAGCACCCCTTCGGGGGTTTGGGCTGAAGCTTTCTTT. Protein product: CASTPSGVWAEAFF.

This chain joins TRBV15 and TRBJ1-2; D unresolved. V was trimmed by 2 bases and J by 0 bases, leaving 13 bases between them. Germline V gene sequence: CDR1 LNHNV, CDR2 YYDKDF (reference sequence). This CDR3 comprises 16 residues. The CDR3 region has the DNA TGTGCCACCAGCAGACAATTTACCCTCCCTAACTATGGCTACACCTTC. Protein product: CATSRQFTLPNYGYTF.

The CDR3 reads CASSQEGDGIQPQHF. For the CDR3, the DNA is TGTGCCAGCAGCCAAGAGGGCGACGGGATCCAGCCCCAGCATTTT. The chain carries TRBV4-2 and TRBJ1-5; unclear D gene. The CDR3 consists of 15 residues. The germline gives CDR1 LGHNA, CDR2 YNFKEQ. V was shortened by 0 bases and J by 7 bases, with 13 bases between the two germline ends.

This rearrangement joins TRBV11-2 to TRBJ1-5, with 10 bases that match TRBD1. The CDR3 consists of 15 residues. Germline loops: CDR1 SGHAT, CDR2 FQNNGV. J gave up 4 bases and V 6 bases, and 6 bases lay outside the gene matches. CDR3 sequence: CASSQGQGVNQPQHF. The DNA for the CDR3 is TGTGCCAGCAGTCAAGGACAGGGGGTAAATCAGCCCCAGCATTTT.

The chain carries TRBV20-1 and TRBJ1-1; D unresolved. The CDR3 is 11 residues long. CDR1 is DFQATT, CDR2 SNEGSKA, per germline (reference sequence). The germline V and J ends were trimmed by 8 bases and 0 bases, with 7 bases remaining between them. Here the CDR3 DNA reads TGCAGTCTGGCAGTGAACACTGAAGCTTTCTTT. Translation gives CSLAVNTEAFF.

This chain joins TRBV4-2 and TRBJ1-2; D is possibly TRBD1 (6 bases). V was pared by 4 bases and J by 2 bases, with 14 bases between. CDR1 and CDR2 (germline): LGHNA, YNFKEQ. The CDR3 length is 15 residues. The CDR3 loop reads CASSPDSSINYGYTF. The CDR3 coding sequence is TGTGCCAGCAGCCCGGACAGCAGCATAAACTATGGCTACACCTTC.

In this sample, this clone turned up a few times. The V gene is TRBV13, the J gene TRBJ2-1; D is undetermined. Germline loops: CDR1 PRHDT, CDR2 FYEKMQ (reference sequence). With 5 bases removed from V and 0 bases from J, the gap between germline ends came to 11 bases. This CDR3 comprises 15 residues. The CDR3 loop is CASSPRRISYNEQFF. CDR3 sequence (DNA): TGTGCCAGCAGCCCCCGACGGATCTCCTACAATGAGCAGTTCTTC.

The rearrangement links TRBV25-1 to TRBJ1-6; D uncertain. Deletions cut 0 bases from V and 4 bases from J, with 16 bases between. Germline loops: CDR1 MGHDK, CDR2 SYGVNS. The CDR3 consists of 18 residues. The CDR3 coding sequence is TGTGCCAGCAGTGAATATTCTTTGTTAGGGAGGTATAATTCACCCCTCCACTTT. Translation gives CASSEYSLLGRYNSPLHF.

V gene TRBV18 combines with J gene TRBJ2-7; possible D gene TRBD2, 6 bases. V lost 5 bases and J lost 2, with 13 bases in between. The CDR3 is made up of 14 amino acids. CDR1 is KGHSH, CDR2 LQKENI, per germline. For the CDR3, the DNA is TGTGCCAGCTCAACCAGTGGGGGGACCTACGAGCAGTACTTC. It encodes CASSTSGGTYEQYF.